This T cell receptor (beta chain) was identified during a study of T cells expressing NK-cell markers (dated by TCRdb to 2020 to 2022). The study in broad terms: About 8 donors provided sorted CD3+CD56+NKG2C+, CD3+CD56+NKG2C- and CD3+CD56-NKG2C+ T-cell subsets, whose TCR beta-chain repertoires were profiled. The libraries were sequenced on Illumina HiSeq 2000/2500, MiSeq or NextSeq, producing 2 x 150 bp reads. All eight donors whose samples were sequenced were randomly selected healthy volunteers, three of them men and five women. Among the eight sequenced donors, only one was HCMV-seronegative, while the other seven were HCMV-seropositive.

TCRdb lists the instrument as Illumina HiSeq 2000. 5'RACE template switching, by which a universal primer site and unique molecular identifiers were added, was used to make TCR beta cDNA libraries. cDNA synthesis was primed from the TCR beta constant segment and was followed by two successive PCR amplification steps. In the source study's methods: MIGEC was used to demultiplex reads and group reads by UMI, and MiTCR was used to assemble and quantify clonotypes. To exclude erroneous sequences, only TCR cDNA sequences supported by at least two reads were retained. The tcR package was used for downstream repertoire analysis, with clonotypes matched between fractions based on CDR3 nucleotide sequence plus V segment. VDJmatch was used to annotate antigen specificity against VDJdb, with one amino acid substitution in CDR3 allowed. Through TCRdb reprocessing, the reads give one entry per CDR3 protein sequence; DNA is omitted. TCRdb, rather than the study authors, made the V and J calls. The sample's records list about 260,000 distinct CDR3 sequences. Clones ranked in the top ten supply around 3.9% of the sample.

To determine HCMV serostatus, a commercial ELISA kit was used to detect HCMV-specific IgG in serum. Peripheral blood mononuclear cells were isolated from blood by Ficoll density gradient centrifugation. For this clonotype: The antigen it recognizes is unknown.

The study at large found these results: It remained unclear whether the expanded NKG2C-expressing T cell clones were specific for HCMV antigens. For over five donors, the dominant CD3+CD56+NKG2C+ clonotypes were among the top 10 CD8+ clonotypes and accounted for about 1.0-7.5% of CD8+ T cells. Those dominant clonotypes were again the most abundant among CD3+CD56-NKG2C+ cells in a few donors, at about 25-60.1%.

The source of this sequence is a woman between 18 and 70 years old in good health. Sequencing input: blood T cells: a sorted CD56 or NKG2C T cell subset, CD4+ or CD8+ T cells, or bulk PBMC T cells (not recorded which).

Here the CDR3 is given as CASSEPGQPKGTEAFF. The sequence links TRBV6-1 to TRBJ1-1. The CDR3, from cysteine to phenylalanine, totals 16 residues. There is no recorded DNA. The germline V gene sets CDR1 to MNHNS and CDR2 to SASEGT.